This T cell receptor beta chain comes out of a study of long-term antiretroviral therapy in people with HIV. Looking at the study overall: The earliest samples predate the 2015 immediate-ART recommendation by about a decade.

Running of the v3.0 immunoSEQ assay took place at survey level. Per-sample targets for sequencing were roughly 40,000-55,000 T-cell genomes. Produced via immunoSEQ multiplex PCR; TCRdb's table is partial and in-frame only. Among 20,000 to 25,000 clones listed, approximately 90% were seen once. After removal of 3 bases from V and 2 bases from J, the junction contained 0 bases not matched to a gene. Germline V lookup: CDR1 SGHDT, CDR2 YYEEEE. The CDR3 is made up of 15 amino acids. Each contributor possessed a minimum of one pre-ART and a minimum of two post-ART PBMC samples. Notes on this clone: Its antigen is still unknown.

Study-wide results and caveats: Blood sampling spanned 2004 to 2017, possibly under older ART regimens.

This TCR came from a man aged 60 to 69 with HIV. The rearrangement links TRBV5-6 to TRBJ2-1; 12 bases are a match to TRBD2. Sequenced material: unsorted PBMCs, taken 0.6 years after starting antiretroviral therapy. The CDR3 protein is CASSSSGRAYNEQFF. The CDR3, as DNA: TGTGCCAGCAGCTCTAGCGGGAGGGCCTACAATGAGCAGTTCTTC.